The 20 T cell receptor beta chains below were found in one sample sequenced in a study of cytomegalovirus exposure and HLA in healthy donors. PCR used 60 Vbeta primers and 13 Jbeta primers. The assay was immunoSEQ multiplex PCR, and TCRdb's table has in-frame clones only and misses some. This table lists approximately 45,000 clones. The sequencing sample was made of PBMCs. Receptors were obtained from a male donor in good health and CMV-seronegative.

The rearrangement joins TRBV5-3 to TRBJ2-2; perhaps TRBD1 as D (5 bases). TRBV5-3 is filed as an ORF, its function uncertain. V was cut by 0 bases and J by 4 bases, with 10 bases left in between. The CDR3 contains 15 residues. The CDR3, as DNA: TGTGCCAGAAGCTTGGCAGGGCTGAGCACCGGGGAGCTGTTTTTT. Protein product: CARSLAGLSTGELFF.

This rearrangement joins TRBV30 to TRBJ2-5, with D tentatively TRBD1 (5 bases). The J call may be incorrect, as the DNA end agrees better with TRBJ2-7. Germline V gives CDR1 GTSNPN, CDR2 SVGIG (reference sequence). This CDR3 spans 12 amino acids. The CDR3 sequence is CAWSTRGLEQYF. The CDR3 DNA follows: TGTGCCTGGAGTACAAGGGGTCTCGAGCAGTACTTC.

This chain uses TRBV19 with TRBJ1-1, with a possible D match to TRBD1 (5 bases). V was trimmed by 2 bases and J by 1 base, leaving 14 bases between them. CDR1 LNHDA and CDR2 SQIVND come from the germline V gene (reference sequence). The CDR3 loop spans 16 amino acids. Here the CDR3 DNA reads TGTGCCAGTAGTATATGGGGGGGGTTGGGGAACACTGAAGCTTTCTTT. It encodes CASSIWGGLGNTEAFF. The entire variable domain, with the rest obtained from reference TRBV19 and TRBJ1-1, is as follows: DGGITQSPKYLFRKEGQNVTLSCEQNLNHDAMYWYRQDPGQGLRLIYYSQIVNDFQKGDIAEGYSVSREKKESFPLTVTSAQKNPTAFYLCASSIWGGLGNTEAFFGQGTRLTVV.

The rearrangement uses TRBV10-3 and TRBJ1-1, with 12 bases that match TRBD1. CDR3 length: 14 amino acids. After removal of 4 bases from V and 11 bases from J, the junction contained 8 bases not matched to a gene. Looked up from germline, CDR1 is ENHRY and CDR2 is SYGVKD. CDR3 sequence (DNA): TGTGCCATCAGTGTTCGGGACAGGGGGCGAGGGGCTTTCTTT. It encodes CAISVRDRGRGAFF.

This chain joins TRBV6-5 and TRBJ1-1; D gene unclear. The CDR3 covers 12 residues. V was cut by 0 bases and J by 8 bases, with 7 bases left in between. The germline V gene encodes CDR1 MNHEY and CDR2 SVGAGI. The CDR3, as DNA: TGTGCCAGCAGTTACTCTCCCGGGGAAGCTTTCTTT. Its translation: CASSYSPGEAFF.

The rearrangement uses TRBV6-5 and TRBJ1-2; 10 bases match TRBD1. The CDR3 is 14 residues long. Per the germline V gene, CDR1 is MNHEY and CDR2 is SVGAGI. With 5 bases clipped from V and 4 bases from J, the junction kept 4 bases outside the gene matches. Written as DNA, the CDR3 is TGTGCCAGCAGTACGGACAGGGGGGCCTATGGCTACACCTTC. The encoded protein is CASSTDRGAYGYTF.

CDR3 sequence reads: CASSSTGSYGYTF. The CDR3 DNA sequence: TGTGCCAGCAGCAGCACAGGGAGCTATGGCTACACCTTC. V gene TRBV5-4 combines with J gene TRBJ1-2, with a tentative D call TRBD1 (6 bases). V lost 4 bases to trimming and J lost 4 bases, with 11 bases between them. CDR3 size: 13 residues. Germline lookup yields CDR1 SGHNT and CDR2 YYREEE (reference sequence).

This chain uses TRBV30 with TRBJ1-3; D possibly corresponds to TRBD1 (5 bases). V was trimmed by 3 bases and J by 4 bases, leaving 13 bases between them. Looked up from germline, CDR1 is GTSNPN and CDR2 is SVGIG (reference sequence). This CDR3 comprises 14 residues. DNA of the CDR3: TGTGCCTGGAGGGGGCAGGGAAAAGGAAACACCATATATTTT. It encodes CAWRGQGKGNTIYF.

This sequence joins TRBV11-2 and TRBJ1-5, with D uncertain. This CDR3 is 16 amino acids long. Germline V lookup: CDR1 SGHAT, CDR2 FQNNGV. V was trimmed by 5 bases and J by 1 base, leaving 15 bases between them. The CDR3 bases are TGTGCCAGCAGCCTCCATCCTACTCCGAGCAATCAGCCCCAGCATTTT. Amino acids: CASSLHPTPSNQPQHF.

J is TRBJ1-2 and V is TRBV12-5; D is perhaps TRBD1 (5 bases). The germline gives CDR1 LGHNT, CDR2 FRNRAP. This CDR3 comprises 15 residues. V lost 4 bases and J 6 bases, leaving 18 bases between the germline ends. The chain's CDR3 is CASGYPWGELNGYTF. For the CDR3, the DNA is TGTGCTAGTGGTTACCCGTGGGGGGAGCTCAATGGCTACACCTTC.

The chain is built from TRBV10-3 and TRBJ1-6, with 8 positions matching TRBD1. V was pared by 6 bases and J by 4 bases, with 2 bases of the junction left unmatched. CDR1 is ENHRY, CDR2 SYGVKD, per germline. The CDR3 length is 14 residues. This CDR3 is CAISGTGYNSPLHF. CDR3 nucleotide sequence: TGTGCCATCAGCGGGACAGGTTATAATTCACCCCTCCACTTT.

CDR3 nucleotides: TGTGCCAGCAGGGACCTTAGCGGGGGCCATGGGGAGACCCAGTACTTC. This codes for CASRDLSGGHGETQYF. This chain joins TRBV6-6 and TRBJ2-5, with TRBD2 identical over 9 bases. V was pared by 6 bases and J by 5 bases, with 13 bases of the junction left unmatched. Germline CDR1 is MNHNY and CDR2 is SVGAGI (reference sequence). The CDR3 loop spans 16 amino acids.

The gene calls are TRBV30 and TRBJ1-5, with TRBD1 identical over 10 bases. The germline V gene has CDR1 GTSNPN and CDR2 SVGIG (reference sequence). V was clipped by 6 bases and J by 2 bases; unmatched bases: 1. The CDR3 is 13 amino acids. CDR3: CACGQGGNQPQHF. The CDR3 coding sequence is TGTGCCTGTGGACAGGGGGGCAATCAGCCCCAGCATTTT.

The chain joins TRBV7-9 to TRBJ2-2; D gene unclear. Trimming took off 5 bases at V and 0 bases at J, with 19 bases between the two ends. Germline V gene sequence: CDR1 SEHNR, CDR2 FQNEAQ (reference sequence). CDR3 length: 18 residues. In DNA, the CDR3 is TGTGCCAGCAGCCCATCGAAAATTCAAGCGTCGAACACCGGGGAGCTGTTTTTT. Residues: CASSPSKIQASNTGELFF.

The rearrangement uses TRBV19 and TRBJ2-7, with 7 bases fitting TRBD2. CDR1 is LNHDA, CDR2 SQIVND, per germline (reference sequence). V trimming: 2 bases; J trimming: 3 bases; junction bases outside the gene matches: 4. The CDR3 contains 14 residues. This CDR3 reads CASSISGGDYEQYF. The CDR3 nucleotides are TGTGCCAGTAGTATATCTGGGGGGGACTACGAGCAGTACTTC.

This chain connects TRBV6-6 to TRBJ1-5, with 10 positions matching TRBD1. The CDR3 runs 14 residues. V gave up 4 bases and J gave up 4 bases; unmatched junction bases: 1. Germline loops: CDR1 MNHNY, CDR2 SVGAGI (reference sequence). The CDR3 DNA reads as TGTGCCAGCAGTTCGGGACAGGGGAATCAGCCCCAGCATTTT. It is translated as CASSSGQGNQPQHF.

The chain has TRBV19 and TRBJ2-7, with 8 nucleotides matching TRBD1. CDR3 length: 15 residues. The V gene's germline CDR1 is LNHDA and CDR2 SQIVND (reference sequence). The J segment lost 3 bases and the V segment lost 5 bases, leaving 9 bases of the junction unmatched. The CDR3 bases are TGTGCCAGTAGTTCGGCAGGGGGCGTGGGCTACGAGCAGTACTTC. This codes for CASSSAGGVGYEQYF.

The chain couples TRBV6-4 to TRBJ2-3; 8 bases match TRBD2. CDR3 length: 15 residues. Looked up from germline, CDR1 is MRHNA and CDR2 is SNTAGT. Trimming removed 2 bases from V and 0 bases from J; junction bases left unmatched: 1. The CDR3 sequence is CASSDGLASTDTQYF. CDR3 DNA: TGTGCCAGCAGTGACGGACTAGCTAGCACAGATACGCAGTATTTT.

V gene TRBV5-1 combines with J gene TRBJ2-7, with D possibly matching TRBD1 (5 bases). The CDR3 has 12 amino acids. Germline V CDR1 and CDR2: SGHRS, YFSETQ. Trimming left V 2 bases short and J 4 bases short, with 7 bases between. As DNA, the CDR3 is TGCGCCAGCAGCTTTAGGGGTTACGAGCAGTACTTC. Its protein is CASSFRGYEQYF.

The genes are TRBV2 and TRBJ2-6; unclear D gene. Trimming cost V 6 bases and J 4 bases, with 10 bases left between them. From germline, CDR1 is SNHLY and CDR2 FYNNEI. The CDR3 runs to 14 residues. The DNA of the CDR3 is TGTGCCAGCAGCGCAGGATCCGGGGCCAACGTCCTGACTTTC. This translates into CASSAGSGANVLTF. Filled out from reference TRBV2 and TRBJ2-6, the complete variable domain reads EPEVTQTPSHQVTQMGQEVILRCVPISNHLYFYWYRQILGQKVEFLVSFYNNEISEKSEIFDDQFSVERPDGSNFTLKIRSTKLEDSAMYFCASSAGSGANVLTFGAGSRLTVL.